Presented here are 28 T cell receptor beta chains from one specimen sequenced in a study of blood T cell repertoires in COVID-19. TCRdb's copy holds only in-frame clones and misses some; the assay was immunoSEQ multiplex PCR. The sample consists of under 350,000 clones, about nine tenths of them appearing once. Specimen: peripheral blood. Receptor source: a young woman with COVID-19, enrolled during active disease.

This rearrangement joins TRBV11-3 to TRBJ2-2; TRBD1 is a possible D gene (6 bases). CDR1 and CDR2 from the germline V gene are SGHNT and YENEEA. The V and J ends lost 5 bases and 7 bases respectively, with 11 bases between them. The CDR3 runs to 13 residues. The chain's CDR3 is CASSTEGGGELFF. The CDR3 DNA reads TGTGCCAGCAGCACTGAAGGGGGCGGGGAGCTGTTTTTT.

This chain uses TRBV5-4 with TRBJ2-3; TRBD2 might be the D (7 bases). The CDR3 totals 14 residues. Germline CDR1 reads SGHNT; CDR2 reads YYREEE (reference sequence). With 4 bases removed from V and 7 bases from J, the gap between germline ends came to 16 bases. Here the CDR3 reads CASSQGRAVNTQYF. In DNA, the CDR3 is TGTGCCAGCAGCCAGGGGAGGGCCGTAAATACGCAGTATTTT.

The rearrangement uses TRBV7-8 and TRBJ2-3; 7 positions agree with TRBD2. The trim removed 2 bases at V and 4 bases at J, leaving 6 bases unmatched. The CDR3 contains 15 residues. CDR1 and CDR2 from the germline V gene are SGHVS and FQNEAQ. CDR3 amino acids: CASSLKVREPDTQYF. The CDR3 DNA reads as TGTGCCAGCAGCTTAAAGGTGCGGGAGCCAGATACGCAGTATTTT.

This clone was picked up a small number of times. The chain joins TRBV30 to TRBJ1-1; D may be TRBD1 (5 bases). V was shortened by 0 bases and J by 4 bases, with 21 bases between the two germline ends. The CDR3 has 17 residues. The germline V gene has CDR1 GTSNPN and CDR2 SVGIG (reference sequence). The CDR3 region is CAWSVISGVGGATEAFF. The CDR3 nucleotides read TGTGCCTGGAGTGTAATCAGTGGGGTCGGCGGGGCCACTGAAGCTTTCTTT.

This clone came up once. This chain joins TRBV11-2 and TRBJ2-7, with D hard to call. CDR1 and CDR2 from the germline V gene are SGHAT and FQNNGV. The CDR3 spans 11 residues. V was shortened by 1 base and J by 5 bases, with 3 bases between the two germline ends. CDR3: CASSLGHEQYF. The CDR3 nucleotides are TGTGCCAGCAGCTTAGGGCACGAGCAGTACTTC.

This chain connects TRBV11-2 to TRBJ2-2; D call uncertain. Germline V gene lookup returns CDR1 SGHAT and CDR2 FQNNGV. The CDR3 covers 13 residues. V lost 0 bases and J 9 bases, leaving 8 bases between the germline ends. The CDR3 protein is CASSLDLSRELFF. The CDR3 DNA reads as TGTGCCAGCAGCTTAGATCTTAGTAGGGAGCTGTTTTTT.

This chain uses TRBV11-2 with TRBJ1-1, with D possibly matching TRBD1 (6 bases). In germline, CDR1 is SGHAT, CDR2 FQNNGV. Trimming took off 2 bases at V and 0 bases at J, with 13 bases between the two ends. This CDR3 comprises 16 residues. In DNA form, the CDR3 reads TGTGCCAGCAGCTTATCGGGGGGCGCCTTGAACACTGAAGCTTTCTTT. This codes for CASSLSGGALNTEAFF.

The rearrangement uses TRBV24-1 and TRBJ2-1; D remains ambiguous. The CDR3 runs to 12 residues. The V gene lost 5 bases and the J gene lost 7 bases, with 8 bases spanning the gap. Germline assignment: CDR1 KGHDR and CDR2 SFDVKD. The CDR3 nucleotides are TGTGCCACCAGTGGGGCCGTGAATGAGCAGTTCTTC. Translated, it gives CATSGAVNEQFF.

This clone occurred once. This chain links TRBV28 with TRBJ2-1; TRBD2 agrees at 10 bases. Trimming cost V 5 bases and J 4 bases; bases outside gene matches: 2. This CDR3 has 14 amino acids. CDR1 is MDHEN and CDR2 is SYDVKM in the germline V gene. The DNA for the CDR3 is TGTGCCAGCAGTCGGACTAGCGGATACAATGAGCAGTTCTTC. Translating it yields CASSRTSGYNEQFF.

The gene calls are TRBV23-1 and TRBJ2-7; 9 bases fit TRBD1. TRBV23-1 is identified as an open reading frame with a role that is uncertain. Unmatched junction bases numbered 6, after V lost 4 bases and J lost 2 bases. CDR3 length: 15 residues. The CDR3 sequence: CASSRWDRATYEQYF. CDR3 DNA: TGCGCCAGCAGTCGATGGGACAGGGCAACCTACGAGCAGTACTTC.

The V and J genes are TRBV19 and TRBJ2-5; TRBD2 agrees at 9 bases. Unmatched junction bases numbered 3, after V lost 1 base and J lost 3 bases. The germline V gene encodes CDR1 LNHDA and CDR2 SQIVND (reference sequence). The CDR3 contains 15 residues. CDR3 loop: CASSIGRGREETQYF. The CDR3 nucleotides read TGTGCCAGTAGTATAGGCCGCGGGAGGGAAGAGACCCAGTACTTC.

In DNA form, the CDR3 reads TGCGCCAGCAGCGGAGGGATGGAAGAGACCCAGTACTTC. Translating it yields CASSGGMEETQYF. V and J are TRBV10-2 and TRBJ2-5; a weak D match, TRBD2 (6 bases). Germline-derived CDR1 and CDR2 are WSHSY and SAAADI. This CDR3 has 13 residues. Trimming cost V 6 bases and J 3 bases, with 11 bases left between them.

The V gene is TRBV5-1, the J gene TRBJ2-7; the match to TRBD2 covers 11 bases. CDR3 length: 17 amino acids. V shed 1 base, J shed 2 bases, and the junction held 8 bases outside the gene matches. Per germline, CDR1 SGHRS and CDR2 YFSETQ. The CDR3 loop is CASSLRLAGGVPYEQYF. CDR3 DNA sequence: TGCGCCAGCAGCTTGCGCCTAGCGGGAGGCGTGCCCTACGAGCAGTACTTC.

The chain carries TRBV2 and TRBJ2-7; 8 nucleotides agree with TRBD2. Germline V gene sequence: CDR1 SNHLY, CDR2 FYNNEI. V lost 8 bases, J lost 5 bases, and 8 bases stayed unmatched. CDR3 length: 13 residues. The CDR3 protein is CASAQRELHEQYF. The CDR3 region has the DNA TGTGCCAGCGCCCAGCGGGAGCTCCACGAGCAGTACTTC.

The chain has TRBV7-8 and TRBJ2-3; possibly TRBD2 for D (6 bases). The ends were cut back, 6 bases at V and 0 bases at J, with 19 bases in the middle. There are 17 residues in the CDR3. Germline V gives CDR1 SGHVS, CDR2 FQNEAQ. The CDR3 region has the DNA TGTGCCAGCAGACCCCCGCGGTCTAGCGTAAGCACAGATACGCAGTATTTT. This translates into CASRPPRSSVSTDTQYF. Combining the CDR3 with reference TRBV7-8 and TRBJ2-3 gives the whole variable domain GAGVSQSPRYKVAKRGQDVALRCDPISGHVSLFWYQQALGQGPEFLTYFQNEAQLDKSGLPSDRFFAERPEGSVSTLKIQRTQQEDSAVYLCASRPPRSSVSTDTQYFGPGTRLTVL.

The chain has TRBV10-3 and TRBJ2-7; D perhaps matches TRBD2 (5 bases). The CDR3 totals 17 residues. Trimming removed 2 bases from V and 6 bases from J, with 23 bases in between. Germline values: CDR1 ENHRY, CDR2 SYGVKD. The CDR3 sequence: CAISEGVVGVQKGEQYF. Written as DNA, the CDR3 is TGTGCCATCAGTGAGGGGGTGGTCGGGGTACAAAAGGGCGAGCAGTACTTC.

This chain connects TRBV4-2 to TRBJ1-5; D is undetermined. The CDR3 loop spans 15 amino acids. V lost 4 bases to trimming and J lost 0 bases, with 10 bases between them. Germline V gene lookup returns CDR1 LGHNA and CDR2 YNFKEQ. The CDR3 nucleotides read TGTGCCAGCAGCCCGGCGGGTAGTAGCAATCAGCCCCAGCATTTT. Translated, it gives CASSPAGSSNQPQHF.

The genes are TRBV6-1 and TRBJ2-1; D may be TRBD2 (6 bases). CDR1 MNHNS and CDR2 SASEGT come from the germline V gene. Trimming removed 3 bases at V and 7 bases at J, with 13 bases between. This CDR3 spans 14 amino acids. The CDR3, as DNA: TGTGCCAGCAGTGACCTAGGACTATCTAATGAGCAGTTCTTC. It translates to CASSDLGLSNEQFF.

CDR3 nucleotide sequence: TGTGCCAGCAGCTCCACAGGTTTCACAGATACGCAGTATTTT. This codes for CASSSTGFTDTQYF. The chain combines TRBV7-9 with TRBJ2-3; D is perhaps TRBD1 (5 bases). Germline CDR1 is SEHNR and CDR2 is FQNEAQ (reference sequence). The V and J ends lost 4 bases and 2 bases respectively, with 10 bases between them. This CDR3 has 14 residues.

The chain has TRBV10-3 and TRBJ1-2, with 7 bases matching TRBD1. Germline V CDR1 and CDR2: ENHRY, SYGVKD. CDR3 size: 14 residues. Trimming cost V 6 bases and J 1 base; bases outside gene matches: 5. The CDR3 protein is CAIRDRDSNYGYTF. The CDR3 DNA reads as TGTGCCATCAGGGACCGGGACAGTAACTATGGCTACACCTTC.

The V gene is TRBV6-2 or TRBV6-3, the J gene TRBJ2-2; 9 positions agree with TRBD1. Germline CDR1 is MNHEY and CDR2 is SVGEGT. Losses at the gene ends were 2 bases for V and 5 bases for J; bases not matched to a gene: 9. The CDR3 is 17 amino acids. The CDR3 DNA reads TGTGCCAGCAGTTACCACCCGGGACAGGGTAGAACCGGGGAGCTGTTTTTT. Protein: CASSYHPGQGRTGELFF.

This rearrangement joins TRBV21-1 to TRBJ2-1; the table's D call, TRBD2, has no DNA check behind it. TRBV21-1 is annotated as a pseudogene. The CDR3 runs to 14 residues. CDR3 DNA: TGTGCCAGCAATTCCCTGGGGGGGCCGGGCGAGCAGTTCTTC. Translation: CASNSLGGPGEQFF.

The CDR3 loop is CASSQGYGYTF. The CDR3 region has the DNA TGTGCCAGCAGTCAGGGGTATGGCTACACCTTC. The chain carries TRBV2 and TRBJ1-2, with a possible D match to TRBD1 (6 bases). The CDR3 has 11 residues. V was pared by 5 bases and J by 5 bases, with 6 bases between. Germline V gene lookup returns CDR1 SNHLY and CDR2 FYNNEI.

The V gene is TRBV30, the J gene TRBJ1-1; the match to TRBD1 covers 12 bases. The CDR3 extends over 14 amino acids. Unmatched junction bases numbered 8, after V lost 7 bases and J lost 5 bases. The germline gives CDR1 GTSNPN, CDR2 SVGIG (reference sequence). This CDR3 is CASPGTGGFTEAFF. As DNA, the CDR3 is TGTGCCTCCCCAGGGACAGGGGGCTTTACTGAAGCTTTCTTT. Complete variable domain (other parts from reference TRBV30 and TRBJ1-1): SQTIHQWPATLVQPVGSPLSLECTVEGTSNPNLYWYRQAAGRGLQLLFYSVGIGQISSEVPQNLSASRPQDRQFILSSKKLLLSDSGFYLCASPGTGGFTEAFFGQGTRLTVV.

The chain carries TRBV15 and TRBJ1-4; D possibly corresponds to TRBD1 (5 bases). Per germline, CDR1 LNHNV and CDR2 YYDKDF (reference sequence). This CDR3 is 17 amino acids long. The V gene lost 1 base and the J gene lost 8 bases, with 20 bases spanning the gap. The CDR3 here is CATSRGGLEGEGEKLFF. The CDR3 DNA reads TGTGCCACCAGCAGAGGGGGGTTGGAGGGTGAGGGAGAAAAACTGTTTTTT.

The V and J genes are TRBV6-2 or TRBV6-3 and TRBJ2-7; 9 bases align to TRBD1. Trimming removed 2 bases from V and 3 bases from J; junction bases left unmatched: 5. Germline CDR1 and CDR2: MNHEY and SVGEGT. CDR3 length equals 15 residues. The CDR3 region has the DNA TGTGCCAGCAGTTACGAGGGACAGGGTTTCTACGAGCAGTACTTC. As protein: CASSYEGQGFYEQYF.

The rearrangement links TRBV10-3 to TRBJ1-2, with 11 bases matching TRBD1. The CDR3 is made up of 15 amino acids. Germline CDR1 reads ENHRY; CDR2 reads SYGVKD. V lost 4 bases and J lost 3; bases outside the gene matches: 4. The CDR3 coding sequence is TGTGCCATCAGTGCGGACAGGGGGCTTGACTATGGCTACACCTTC. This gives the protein CAISADRGLDYGYTF.

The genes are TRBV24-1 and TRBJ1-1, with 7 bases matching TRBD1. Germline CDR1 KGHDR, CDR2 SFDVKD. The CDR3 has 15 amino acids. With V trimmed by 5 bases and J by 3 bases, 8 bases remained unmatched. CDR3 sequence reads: CATSGSTGRDTEAFF. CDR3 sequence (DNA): TGTGCCACCAGTGGTTCGACAGGGCGGGACACTGAAGCTTTCTTT.